This T cell receptor beta chain was identified during a study of blood T cells in healthy people across ages. Next came a second PCR, run for 7 to 11 cycles, which used a sample-barcoded 5' primer along with a J-beta primer mix. TCRdb reprocessed the 5' RACE reads via MiXCR and lists one record per CDR3 protein. The data show more than 750,000 distinct CDR3 sequences, roughly 28% seen once. There are 17 residues in the CDR3. After removal of 3 bases from V and 0 bases from J, the junction contained 5 bases not matched to a gene. CDR1 LNHDA and CDR2 SQIVND come from the germline V gene (reference sequence). These data were also filed under a second study, of T cells of mothers and their children.

This receptor was obtained from a woman between 40 and 50 years old in good health. Sequences were obtained from blood. The chain joins TRBV19 to TRBJ2-6; 7 bases align to TRBD2. CDR3 protein: CASSMRGWASGANVLTF. The CDR3 nucleotides are TGTGCCAGTAGTATGCGGGGGTGGGCCTCTGGGGCCAACGTCCTGACTTTC. Full variable domain (outside the CDR3, taken from reference TRBV19 and TRBJ2-6): DGGITQSPKYLFRKEGQNVTLSCEQNLNHDAMYWYRQDPGQGLRLIYYSQIVNDFQKGDIAEGYSVSREKKESFPLTVTSAQKNPTAFYLCASSMRGWASGANVLTFGAGSRLTVL.